The 3 T cell receptor beta chains below all came from one sample that was sequenced in a study of T-cell reconstitution after alpha-beta-depleted transplantation in children (TCRdb year 2016). Library prep was done by PCR. This sample was sequenced with an Illumina HiSeq 2500. Molecular barcoding was employed in the preparation of TCR libraries, with unique molecular identifiers being used to normalize TCRbeta repertoire quantification. TCRdb took the public reads, trimmed them with fastp at Q25, ran MiXCR for clone calling and kept in-frame beta chains. Rows with a matching CDR3 protein are joined into one entry that keeps the most common DNA and genes. This sample comprises some 280,000 distinct CDR3 sequences, 9.5% to 10% of them detected only once. The top ten constitute around a tenth of the sample. The material sequenced was PBMCs from the stem cell graft donor, taken from the stem cell graft. These receptor sequences come from a human donor who donated a stem cell graft to a child with SCID.

DNA of the CDR3: TGTGCCAGCAGGGCCGACACAGATACGCAGTATTTT. This sequence encodes CASRADTDTQYF. The J gene is TRBJ2-3, the V gene TRBV2, with no clear D. CDR3 length: 12 residues. Trimming took off 6 bases at V and 2 bases at J, with 6 bases between the two ends. Germline V CDR1 and CDR2: SNHLY, FYNNEI.

This clonotype was picked up one time. One end of the junction does not line up with germline, which may come from a read error. V and J are TRBV18 and TRBJ1-6; D unclear. The germline gives CDR1 KGHSH, CDR2 LQKENI. This CDR3 comprises 14 residues. The CDR3 sequence is CASSPRSYNSPIHF. The DNA of the CDR3 is TGTGCCAGCTCACCACGCTCCTATAATTCACCCATCCACTTT.

The chain combines TRBV29-1 with TRBJ1-1, with a tentative D call TRBD1 (5 bases). CDR1 SQVTM and CDR2 ANQGSEA come from the germline V gene. This CDR3 has 11 amino acids. With 4 bases removed from V and 5 bases from J, the gap between germline ends came to 8 bases. CDR3 coding DNA: TGCAGCGTTGTAGGGGAGACTGAAGCTTTCTTT. Its protein is CSVVGETEAFF.